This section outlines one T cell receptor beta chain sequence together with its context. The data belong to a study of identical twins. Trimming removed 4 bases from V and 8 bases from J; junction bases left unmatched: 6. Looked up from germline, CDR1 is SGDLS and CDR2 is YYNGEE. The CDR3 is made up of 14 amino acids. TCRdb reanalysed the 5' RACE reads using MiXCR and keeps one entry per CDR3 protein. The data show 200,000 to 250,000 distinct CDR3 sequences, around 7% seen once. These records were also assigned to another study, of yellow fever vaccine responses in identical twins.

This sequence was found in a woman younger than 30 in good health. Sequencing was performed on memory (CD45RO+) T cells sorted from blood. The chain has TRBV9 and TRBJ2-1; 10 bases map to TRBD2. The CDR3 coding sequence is TGTGCCAGCAGCACCAGCGGGAGGGCCCATGAGCAGTTCTTC. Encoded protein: CASSTSGRAHEQFF.